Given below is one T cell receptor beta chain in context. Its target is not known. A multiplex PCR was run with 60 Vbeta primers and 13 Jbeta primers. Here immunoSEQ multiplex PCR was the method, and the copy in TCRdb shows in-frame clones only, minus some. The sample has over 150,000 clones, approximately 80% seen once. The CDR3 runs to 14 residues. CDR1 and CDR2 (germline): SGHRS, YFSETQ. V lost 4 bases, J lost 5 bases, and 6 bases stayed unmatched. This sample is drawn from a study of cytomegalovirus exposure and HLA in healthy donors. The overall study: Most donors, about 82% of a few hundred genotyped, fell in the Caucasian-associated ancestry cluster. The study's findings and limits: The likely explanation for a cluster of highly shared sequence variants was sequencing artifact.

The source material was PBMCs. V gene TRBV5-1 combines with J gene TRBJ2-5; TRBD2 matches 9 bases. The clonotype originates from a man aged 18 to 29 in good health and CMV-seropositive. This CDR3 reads CASSLRAGGETQYF. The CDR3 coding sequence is TGCGCCAGCAGCCTGCGAGCGGGGGGTGAGACCCAGTACTTC.